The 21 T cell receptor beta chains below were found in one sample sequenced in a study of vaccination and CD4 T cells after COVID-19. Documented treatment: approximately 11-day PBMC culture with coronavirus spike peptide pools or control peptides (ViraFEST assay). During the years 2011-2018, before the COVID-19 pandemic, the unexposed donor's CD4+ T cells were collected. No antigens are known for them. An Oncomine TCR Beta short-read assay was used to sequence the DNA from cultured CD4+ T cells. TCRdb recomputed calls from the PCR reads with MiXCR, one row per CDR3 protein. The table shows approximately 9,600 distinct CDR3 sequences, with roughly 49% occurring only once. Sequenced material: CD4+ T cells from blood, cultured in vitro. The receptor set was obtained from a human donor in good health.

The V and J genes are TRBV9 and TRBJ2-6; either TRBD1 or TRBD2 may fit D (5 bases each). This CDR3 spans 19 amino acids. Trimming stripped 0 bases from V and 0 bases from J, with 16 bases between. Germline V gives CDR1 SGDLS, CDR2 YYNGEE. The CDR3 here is CASSVVTGTGTSGANVLTF. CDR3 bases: TGTGCCAGCAGCGTAGTAACCGGGACGGGGACCTCTGGGGCCAACGTCCTGACTTTC. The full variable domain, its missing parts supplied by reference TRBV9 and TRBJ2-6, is DSGVTQTPKHLITATGQRVTLRCSPRSGDLSVYWYQQSLDQGLQFLIQYYNGEERAKGNILERFSAQQFPDLHSELNLSSLELGDSALYFCASSVVTGTGTSGANVLTFGAGSRLTVL.

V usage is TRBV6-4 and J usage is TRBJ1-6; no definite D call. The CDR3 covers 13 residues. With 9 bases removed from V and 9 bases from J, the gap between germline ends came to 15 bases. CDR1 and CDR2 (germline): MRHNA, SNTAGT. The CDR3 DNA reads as TGTGCCAGTGGGAGGGAGGGTACTTCACCCCTCCACTTT. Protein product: CASGREGTSPLHF.

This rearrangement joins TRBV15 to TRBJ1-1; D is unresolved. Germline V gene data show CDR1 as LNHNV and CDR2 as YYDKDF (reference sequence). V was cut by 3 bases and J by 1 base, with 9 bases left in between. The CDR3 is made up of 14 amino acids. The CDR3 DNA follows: TGTGCCACCAGCAGGGGGTACGGGAACACTGAAGCTTTCTTT. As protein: CATSRGYGNTEAFF.

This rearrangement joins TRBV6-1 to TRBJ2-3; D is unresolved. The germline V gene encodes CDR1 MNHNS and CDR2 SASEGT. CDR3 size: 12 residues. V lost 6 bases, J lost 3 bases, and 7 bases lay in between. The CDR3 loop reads CASRQNTDTQYF. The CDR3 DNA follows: TGTGCCAGCAGGCAGAATACAGATACGCAGTATTTT.

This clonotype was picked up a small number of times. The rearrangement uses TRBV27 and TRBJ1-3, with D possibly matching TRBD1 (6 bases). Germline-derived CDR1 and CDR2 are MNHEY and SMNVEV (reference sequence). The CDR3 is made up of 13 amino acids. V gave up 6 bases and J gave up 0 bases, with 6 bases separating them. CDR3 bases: TGTGCCAGCAGGGACAGCTCTGGAAACACCATATATTTT. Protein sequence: CASRDSSGNTIYF.

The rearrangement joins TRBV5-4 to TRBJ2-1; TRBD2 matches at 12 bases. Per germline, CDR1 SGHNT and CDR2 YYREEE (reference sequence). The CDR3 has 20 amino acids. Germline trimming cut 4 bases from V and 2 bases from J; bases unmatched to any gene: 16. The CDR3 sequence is CASSKGQGSGLAGPYNEQFF. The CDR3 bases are TGTGCCAGCAGCAAAGGACAGGGGTCGGGACTAGCGGGCCCCTACAATGAGCAGTTCTTC.

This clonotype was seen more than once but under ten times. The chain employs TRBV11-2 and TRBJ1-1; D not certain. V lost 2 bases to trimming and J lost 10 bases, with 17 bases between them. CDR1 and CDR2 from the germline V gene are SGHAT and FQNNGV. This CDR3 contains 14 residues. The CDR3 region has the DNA TGTGCCAGCAGCTTACCCAACGGGGAACATGGAGCTTTCTTT. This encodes CASSLPNGEHGAFF.

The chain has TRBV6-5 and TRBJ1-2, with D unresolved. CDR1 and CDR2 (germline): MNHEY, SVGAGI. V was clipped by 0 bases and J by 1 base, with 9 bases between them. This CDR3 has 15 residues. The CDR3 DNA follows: TGTGCCAGCAGTTACTCTCAACTAAATAACTATGGCTACACCTTC. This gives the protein CASSYSQLNNYGYTF.

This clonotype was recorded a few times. The CDR3 coding sequence is TGTGCCAGCAGTGAACCCAGGGGGCTGGATCAGCCCCAGCATTTT. Protein product: CASSEPRGLDQPQHF. This rearrangement joins TRBV6-1 to TRBJ1-5; 8 positions match TRBD1. Germline V gene data show CDR1 as MNHNS and CDR2 as SASEGT. This CDR3 comprises 15 residues. V lost 2 bases to trimming and J lost 5 bases; unmatched junction nucleotides: 5.

CDR3 amino acids: CASSFHRQAEAFF. CDR3 nucleotides: TGTGCCAGCAGTTTCCACCGTCAGGCCGAAGCTTTCTTT. This chain links TRBV27 with TRBJ1-1; D is undetermined. The germline V gene encodes CDR1 MNHEY and CDR2 SMNVEV (reference sequence). This CDR3 spans 13 amino acids. The ends were cut back, 3 bases at V and 8 bases at J, with 13 bases in the middle.

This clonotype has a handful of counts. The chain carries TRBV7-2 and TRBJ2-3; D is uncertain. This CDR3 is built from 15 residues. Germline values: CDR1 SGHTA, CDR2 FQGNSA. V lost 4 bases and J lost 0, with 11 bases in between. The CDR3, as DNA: TGTGCCAGCAGCTCAACCAGCAGTAGCACAGATACGCAGTATTTT. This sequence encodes CASSSTSSSTDTQYF.

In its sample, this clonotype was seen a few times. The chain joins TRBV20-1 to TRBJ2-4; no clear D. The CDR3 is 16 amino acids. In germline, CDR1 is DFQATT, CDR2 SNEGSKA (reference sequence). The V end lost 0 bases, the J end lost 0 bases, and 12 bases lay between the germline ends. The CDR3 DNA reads TGCAGTGCTAGAGATTTTCACCAACTAGCCAAAAACATTCAGTACTTC. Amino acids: CSARDFHQLAKNIQYF.

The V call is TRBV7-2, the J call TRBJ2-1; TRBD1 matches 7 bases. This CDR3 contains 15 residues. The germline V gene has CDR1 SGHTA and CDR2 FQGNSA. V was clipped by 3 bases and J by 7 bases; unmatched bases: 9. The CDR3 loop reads CASSFERGRLNEQFF. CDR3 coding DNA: TGTGCCAGCAGCTTTGAGAGGGGGCGTCTAAATGAGCAGTTCTTC.

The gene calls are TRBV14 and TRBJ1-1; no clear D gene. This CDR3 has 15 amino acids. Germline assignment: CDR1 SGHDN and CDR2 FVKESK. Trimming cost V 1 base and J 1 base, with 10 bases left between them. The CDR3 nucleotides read TGTGCCAGCAGCCAAGCTCTGGTAACGAACACTGAAGCTTTCTTT. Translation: CASSQALVTNTEAFF.

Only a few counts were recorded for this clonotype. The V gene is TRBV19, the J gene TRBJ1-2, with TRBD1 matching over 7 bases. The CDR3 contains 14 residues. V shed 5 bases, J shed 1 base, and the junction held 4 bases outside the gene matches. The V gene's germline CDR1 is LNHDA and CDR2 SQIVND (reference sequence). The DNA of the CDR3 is TGTGCCAGTAGTGGCACAGGGGTTAACTATGGCTACACCTTC. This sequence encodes CASSGTGVNYGYTF.

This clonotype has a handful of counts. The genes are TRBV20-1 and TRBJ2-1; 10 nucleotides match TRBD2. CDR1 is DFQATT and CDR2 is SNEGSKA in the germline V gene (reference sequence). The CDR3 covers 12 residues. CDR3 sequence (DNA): TGCTCCGTTCAAGCGGGAGGGCCTGTCCCGTTCTTC. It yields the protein CSVQAGGPVPFF.

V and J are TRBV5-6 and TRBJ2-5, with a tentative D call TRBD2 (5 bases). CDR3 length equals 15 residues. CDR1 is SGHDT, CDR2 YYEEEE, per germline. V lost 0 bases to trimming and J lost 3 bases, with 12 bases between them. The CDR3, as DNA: TGTGCCAGCAGCTTGGTCGGTAGCGTAAAAGAGACCCAGTACTTC. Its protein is CASSLVGSVKETQYF.

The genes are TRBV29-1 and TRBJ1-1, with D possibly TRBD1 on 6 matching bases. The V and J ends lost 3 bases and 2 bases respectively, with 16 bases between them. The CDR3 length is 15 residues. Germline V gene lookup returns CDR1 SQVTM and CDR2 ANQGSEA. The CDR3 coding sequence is TGCAGCGTTGAGGGGGCCCCGACACGCAACACTGAAGCTTTCTTT. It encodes CSVEGAPTRNTEAFF.

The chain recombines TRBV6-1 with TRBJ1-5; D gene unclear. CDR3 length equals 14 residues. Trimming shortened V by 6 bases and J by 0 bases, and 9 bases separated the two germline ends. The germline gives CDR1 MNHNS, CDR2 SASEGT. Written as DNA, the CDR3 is TGTGCCAGCAGGGACGGTAATAGCAATCAGCCCCAGCATTTT. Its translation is CASRDGNSNQPQHF.

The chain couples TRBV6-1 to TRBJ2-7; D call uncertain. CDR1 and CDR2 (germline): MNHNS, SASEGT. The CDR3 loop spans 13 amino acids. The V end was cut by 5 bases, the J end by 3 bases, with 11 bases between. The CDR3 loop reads CASSRTADYEQYF. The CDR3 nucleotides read TGTGCCAGCAGTCGGACGGCGGACTACGAGCAGTACTTC.

CDR3 bases: TGTGCCAGCAGCTCCCGGGGACTAGCGGGGGGTGAGCAGTACTTC. Translated: CASSSRGLAGGEQYF. The rearrangement links TRBV5-4 to TRBJ2-7; 15 bases agree with TRBD2. This CDR3 contains 15 residues. Trimming at V came to 3 bases and at J to 7 bases, leaving 5 bases not matched to a gene. In germline, CDR1 is SGHNT, CDR2 YYREEE (reference sequence).